The 16 T cell receptor beta chains below were found in one sample sequenced in a study of CD8+ T cells in alopecia areata. In each case, RNA was isolated and then reverse transcribed into cDNA as the sequencing template. TCRdb's table, derived via immunoSEQ multiplex PCR, lists solely in-frame clones and lacks some. The table records some 180,000 clones, less than 70% of them present only once. Indicated treatment: oral pan-JAK inhibitor, 5-10 mg twice daily. The sequences come from CD8+ T cells sorted from blood, collected at week 24, from a patient treated with tofacitinib. These receptors were collected from a human donor with alopecia areata.

This rearrangement joins TRBV29-1 to TRBJ2-7; D is ambiguous. Per germline, CDR1 SQVTM and CDR2 ANQGSEA. With 4 bases removed from V and 2 bases from J, the gap between germline ends came to 9 bases. The CDR3 is 12 amino acids. The CDR3 DNA reads TGCAGCGTTGTCAACAGCCCCTACGAGCAGTACTTC. Protein: CSVVNSPYEQYF.

This clone was recorded many times. The chain uses TRBV14 and TRBJ2-1; TRBD1 is a possible D gene (5 bases). The CDR3 extends over 14 amino acids. The V gene lost 4 bases and the J gene lost 1 base, with 8 bases spanning the gap. Germline values: CDR1 SGHDN, CDR2 FVKESK. CDR3 sequence: CASSRRQSYNEQFF. CDR3 nucleotide sequence: TGTGCCAGCAGCCGAAGACAGTCCTACAATGAGCAGTTCTTC.

Here the CDR3 DNA reads TGTGCCAGCAGCGCCCACGGACGGGTGAGCTCCTACAATGAGCAGTTCTTC. Its protein product is CASSAHGRVSSYNEQFF. The V and J genes are TRBV9 and TRBJ2-1; D unresolved. V gave up 3 bases and J gave up 0 bases, with 16 bases separating them. Germline values: CDR1 SGDLS, CDR2 YYNGEE. The CDR3 length is 17 residues.

This chain connects TRBV19 to TRBJ2-1, with D perhaps TRBD2 (6 bases). CDR1 is LNHDA and CDR2 is SQIVND in the germline V gene (reference sequence). This CDR3 comprises 15 residues. V was clipped by 0 bases and J by 0 bases, with 6 bases between them. The CDR3 DNA is TGTGCCAGTAGTATAGACGGGGGCTCCTACAATGAGCAGTTCTTC. Amino acids: CASSIDGGSYNEQFF.

This clone showed up just once. The chain carries TRBV7-3 and TRBJ2-1, with a possible D match to TRBD1 (5 bases). This CDR3 is built from 15 residues. Trimming pared 5 bases from V and 2 bases from J, leaving 13 bases between. Looked up from germline, CDR1 is SGHTA and CDR2 is FQGTGA. The CDR3 reads CASSERPGTYNEQFF. CDR3 bases: TGTGCCAGCAGCGAAAGGCCAGGGACCTACAATGAGCAGTTCTTC. Drawing the rest from reference TRBV7-3 and TRBJ2-1, the complete variable domain is GAGVSQTPSNKVTEKGKYVELRCDPISGHTALYWYRQSLGQGPEFLIYFQGTGAADDSGLPNDRFFAVRPEGSVSTLKIQRTERGDSAVYLCASSERPGTYNEQFFGPGTRLTVL.

The chain has TRBV5-6 and TRBJ2-1; TRBD1 matches at 12 bases. The CDR3 totals 15 residues. Germline V gene sequence: CDR1 SGHDT, CDR2 YYEEEE. Trimming at V came to 4 bases and at J to 7 bases, leaving 6 bases not matched to a gene. CDR3 DNA: TGTGCCAGCAGCCTTTGGGACAGGGGGCGGAATGAGCAGTTCTTC. Translated: CASSLWDRGRNEQFF. The full variable domain, rest sourced from reference TRBV5-6 and TRBJ2-1, is DAGVTQSPTHLIKTRGQQVTLRCSPKSGHDTVSWYQQALGQGPQFIFQYYEEEERQRGNFPDRFSGHQFPNYSSELNVNALLLGDSALYLCASSLWDRGRNEQFFGPGTRLTVL.

The chain uses TRBV29-1 and TRBJ1-2; 8 bases are a match to TRBD1. Germline lookup yields CDR1 SQVTM and CDR2 ANQGSEA. J was trimmed by 3 bases and V by 4 bases; bases with no gene match: 7. This CDR3 has 14 residues. Here the CDR3 reads CSVVLLGQDYGYTF. DNA for the CDR3: TGCAGCGTTGTTCTTTTGGGACAGGACTATGGCTACACCTTC.

There are many counts of this clone. The chain employs TRBV29-1 and TRBJ1-1; no firm D call. This CDR3 spans 11 amino acids. V was clipped by 6 bases and J by 1 base, with 6 bases between them. Germline V gene data show CDR1 as SQVTM and CDR2 as ANQGSEA. CDR3 in amino acids: CSVNRNTEAFF. CDR3 coding DNA: TGCAGCGTCAACCGGAACACTGAAGCTTTCTTT.

The CDR3 coding sequence is TGTGCCAGCAGTGGACAGAACACTGAAGCTTTCTTT. Encoded protein: CASSGQNTEAFF. V gene TRBV11-3 combines with J gene TRBJ1-1; D perhaps matches TRBD1 (5 bases). The V gene lost 6 bases and the J gene lost 1 base, with 6 bases spanning the gap. The CDR3 loop spans 12 amino acids. Germline assignment: CDR1 SGHNT and CDR2 YENEEA.

The chain recombines TRBV7-6 with TRBJ2-2; 12 bases map to TRBD2. The CDR3 extends over 17 amino acids. Losses at the gene ends were 5 bases for V and 4 bases for J; bases not matched to a gene: 8. Looked up from germline, CDR1 is SGHVS and CDR2 is FNYEAQ. The CDR3 bases are TGTGCCAGCAGCCGACTAGCGGGGGATACCACCACCGGGGAGCTGTTTTTT. Protein sequence: CASSRLAGDTTTGELFF.

This chain joins TRBV2 and TRBJ2-1; 12 bases map to TRBD2. After removal of 10 bases from V and 5 bases from J, the junction contained 6 bases not matched to a gene. This CDR3 is built from 14 residues. CDR1 SNHLY and CDR2 FYNNEI come from the germline V gene. Here the CDR3 DNA reads TGTGCCAACAGACTAGCGGGGGCCGACAATGAGCAGTTCTTC. It specifies CANRLAGADNEQFF.

The rearrangement links TRBV29-1 to TRBJ2-2; D remains unclear. The CDR3 is 13 amino acids. The V gene's germline CDR1 is SQVTM and CDR2 ANQGSEA. V lost 4 bases and J lost 0, with 6 bases in between. The CDR3 region is CSVAATNTGELFF. Written as DNA, the CDR3 is TGCAGCGTTGCCGCCACGAACACCGGGGAGCTGTTTTTT.

This chain uses TRBV29-1 with TRBJ1-2; no firm D call. The CDR3 has 15 amino acids. Germline loops: CDR1 SQVTM, CDR2 ANQGSEA. V was clipped by 0 bases and J by 5 bases, with 16 bases between them. CDR3 sequence: CSVEDLLVGSYGYTF. DNA of the CDR3: TGCAGCGTTGAAGATCTTCTGGTTGGTTCGTATGGCTACACCTTC.

The sample holds one count of this clone. The rearrangement joins TRBV5-6 to TRBJ2-2, with 10 bases lining up with TRBD2. The J segment lost 3 bases and the V segment lost 3 bases, leaving 8 bases of the junction unmatched. The CDR3 has 17 residues. Germline V gene data show CDR1 as SGHDT and CDR2 as YYEEEE. The CDR3 nucleotides are TGTGCCAGCAGCTCGTCCGGGACTAGCGAGTACACCGGGGAGCTGTTTTTT. This sequence encodes CASSSSGTSEYTGELFF. The full variable domain, rest sourced from reference TRBV5-6 and TRBJ2-2, is DAGVTQSPTHLIKTRGQQVTLRCSPKSGHDTVSWYQQALGQGPQFIFQYYEEEERQRGNFPDRFSGHQFPNYSSELNVNALLLGDSALYLCASSSSGTSEYTGELFFGEGSRLTVL.

The chain links TRBV30 to TRBJ1-6, with TRBD1 as a possible D gene (6 bases). CDR3 length: 15 amino acids. Germline loops: CDR1 GTSNPN, CDR2 SVGIG (reference sequence). V lost 4 bases and J 0 bases, leaving 10 bases between the germline ends. CDR3 DNA sequence: TGTGCCTGGATGGAGGGGGGCTCCTATAATTCACCCCTCCACTTT. Translation gives CAWMEGGSYNSPLHF.

The rearrangement uses TRBV9 and TRBJ2-3; 7 nucleotides align to TRBD2. V gave up 3 bases and J gave up 0 bases; unmatched junction bases: 4. CDR3 length: 15 amino acids. Germline CDR1 SGDLS, CDR2 YYNGEE. CDR3 bases: TGTGCCAGCAGCGCGAATAGCGGGAGCACAGATACGCAGTATTTT. It translates to CASSANSGSTDTQYF.